The 31 T cell receptor beta chains presented below share a single source sample, sequenced in a study of vaccination and CD4 T cells after COVID-19. No antigens are known for them. This sample's treatment: approximately nine-day PBMC culture with coronavirus spike peptide pools or control peptides (ViraFEST assay). Oncomine TCR Beta short-read sequencing was applied to DNA from cultured CD4+ T cells. TCRdb re-analysed the PCR reads in MiXCR, keeping a single row per CDR3 protein. The table lists around 12,000 distinct CDR3 sequences, 30% to 45% of them singletons, with approximately 20% in the top ten. The sample taken for sequencing was cultured CD4+ T cells from blood. All receptors derive from a human donor with COVID-19.

This clonotype appeared a few times. V usage is TRBV7-6 and J usage is TRBJ2-7, with D uncertain. This CDR3 contains 12 residues. Germline CDR1 reads SGHVS; CDR2 reads FNYEAQ. Trimming took off 1 base at V and 5 bases at J, with 6 bases between the two ends. The CDR3, as DNA: TGTGCCAGCAGCTTAGGGGAACACGAGCAGTACTTC. Translation: CASSLGEHEQYF.

V gene TRBV5-4 combines with J gene TRBJ1-1; D is undetermined. Trimming removed 4 bases at V and 5 bases at J, with 21 bases between. The germline V gene encodes CDR1 SGHNT and CDR2 YYREEE (reference sequence). CDR3 size: 16 residues. CDR3 region: CASSLSPGVSSTEAFF. The CDR3 DNA reads as TGTGCCAGCAGCCTTTCTCCCGGGGTCTCGTCGACTGAAGCTTTCTTT.

The V and J genes are TRBV27 and TRBJ2-7; D is unresolved. V was cut by 0 bases and J by 2 bases, with 8 bases left in between. The CDR3 is made up of 14 amino acids. Per the germline V gene, CDR1 is MNHEY and CDR2 is SMNVEV (reference sequence). The CDR3 protein is CASSLSSSPYEQYF. For the CDR3, the DNA is TGTGCCAGCAGTTTATCGTCCAGTCCCTACGAGCAGTACTTC.

This chain's CDR3 is CASSFLSTEAFF. As DNA, the CDR3 is TGTGCCAGCAGCTTCCTTAGCACTGAAGCTTTCTTT. The chain has TRBV5-8 and TRBJ1-1, with D hard to call. Trimming took 2 bases from V and 4 from J, leaving 6 bases between them. Germline V lookup: CDR1 SGHTS, CDR2 YDEGEE. This CDR3 has 12 amino acids.

This chain uses TRBV19 with TRBJ2-7, with 13 nucleotides matching TRBD2. Germline V gene data show CDR1 as LNHDA and CDR2 as SQIVND (reference sequence). The CDR3 spans 16 residues. The J segment lost 1 base and the V segment lost 4 bases, leaving 4 bases of the junction unmatched. CDR3 DNA sequence: TGTGCCAGTAGTAAGGGACTAGCGGGAACTTCCTACGAGCAGTACTTC. It codes for CASSKGLAGTSYEQYF.

The chain uses TRBV11-1 and TRBJ2-7; D may match TRBD1 or TRBD2 (6 bases each). Germline CDR1 is SGHAT and CDR2 is FQDESV (reference sequence). There are 18 residues in the CDR3. V lost 2 bases to trimming and J lost 3 bases, with 23 bases between them. In DNA, the CDR3 is TGTGCCAGCAGCTTACATGGGGCGGGGACACCCAGCAGCTACGAGCAGTACTTC. Translated: CASSLHGAGTPSSYEQYF.

This clonotype appeared once. This chain joins TRBV25-1 and TRBJ1-2, with 12 bases aligning to TRBD1. V lost 3 bases and J lost 2; bases outside the gene matches: 4. The CDR3 sequence is 16 residues long. CDR1 and CDR2 (germline): MGHDK, SYGVNS. This chain's CDR3 is CASSDPGTGGNYGYTF. DNA of the CDR3: TGTGCCAGCAGTGACCCCGGGACAGGGGGCAACTATGGCTACACCTTC.

In its sample, this clonotype was seen a few times. The chain has TRBV6-1 and TRBJ1-1; D may be TRBD1 (6 bases). This CDR3 has 15 residues. The V gene's germline CDR1 is MNHNS and CDR2 SASEGT. Trimming left V 5 bases short and J 2 bases short, with 15 bases between. CDR3 sequence: CASSPARDTNTEAFF. The CDR3, as DNA: TGTGCCAGCAGTCCAGCCCGGGACACCAACACTGAAGCTTTCTTT.

V gene TRBV2 combines with J gene TRBJ2-1, with a tentative D call TRBD1 (5 bases). Trimming took off 4 bases at V and 5 bases at J, with 9 bases between the two ends. The CDR3 extends over 13 amino acids. Germline V gene data show CDR1 as SNHLY and CDR2 as FYNNEI. The CDR3 nucleotides are TGTGCCAGCAGTGCAGGGTCCGACAATGAGCAGTTCTTC. Encoded protein: CASSAGSDNEQFF.

V and J are TRBV10-3 and TRBJ1-3, with D unclear. This CDR3 spans 12 amino acids. Germline-derived CDR1 and CDR2 are ENHRY and SYGVKD. V lost 8 bases, J lost 4 bases, and 9 bases lay in between. Here the CDR3 DNA reads TGTGCCATCGTGGGTTCGGGAAACACCATATATTTT. Residues: CAIVGSGNTIYF.

In its sample, this clonotype was seen a few times. The V call is TRBV6-2 or TRBV6-3, the J call TRBJ1-2; 12 nucleotides align to TRBD1. This CDR3 has 15 amino acids. The junction had 3 bases not matched to a gene; V was cut back by 2 bases and J by 5 bases. In germline, CDR1 is MNHEY, CDR2 SVGEGT. The CDR3 DNA reads TGTGCCAGCAGTTACGGGACAGGGGGCCCTTATGGCTACACCTTC. Residues: CASSYGTGGPYGYTF.

V usage is TRBV27 and J usage is TRBJ1-6, with D possibly being TRBD1 (5 bases). Germline-derived CDR1 and CDR2 are MNHEY and SMNVEV (reference sequence). The V end lost 8 bases, the J end lost 8 bases, and 19 bases lay between the germline ends. The CDR3 has 15 amino acids. The CDR3 sequence: CASGTGAVIDSPLHF. CDR3 nucleotide sequence: TGTGCCAGCGGTACAGGAGCGGTAATCGATTCACCCCTCCACTTT.

This clonotype was detected once. An end of the junction differs from the germline gene, which may be a read error. V gene TRBV20-1 combines with J gene TRBJ2-6; 7 bases align to TRBD1. From germline, CDR1 is DFQATT and CDR2 SNEGSKA (reference sequence). The CDR3 spans 17 residues. The CDR3 sequence: CGASDRVPASGANVLTF. In DNA, the CDR3 is TGCGGTGCCAGCGACAGGGTCCCCGCCTCTGGGGCCAACGTCCTGACTTTC.

This clonotype was detected only a few times. The chain recombines TRBV7-2 with TRBJ2-5, with D perhaps matching TRBD2 (5 bases). With 4 bases removed from V and 4 bases from J, the gap between germline ends came to 10 bases. The CDR3 is made up of 13 amino acids. Germline V CDR1 and CDR2: SGHTA, FQGNSA. The CDR3 here is CASSSSSPETQYF. The DNA of the CDR3 is TGTGCCAGCAGCTCCTCTAGCCCAGAGACCCAGTACTTC.

The rearrangement joins TRBV5-8 to TRBJ1-6; TRBD1 matches 9 bases. Germline CDR1 SGHTS, CDR2 YDEGEE. This CDR3 region has 16 residues. V gave up 4 bases and J gave up 6 bases; unmatched junction bases: 8. Here the CDR3 DNA reads TGTGCCAGCAGCCGCGATCCGACAGGGGGTAATTCACCCCTCCACTTT. Translated, it gives CASSRDPTGGNSPLHF.

This chain connects TRBV19 to TRBJ2-5, with TRBD2 as a possible D gene (6 bases). Germline values: CDR1 LNHDA, CDR2 SQIVND (reference sequence). Trimming pared 11 bases from V and 5 bases from J, leaving 18 bases between. The CDR3 is 13 amino acids. CDR3 sequence: CAARDSERETQYF. The CDR3 DNA sequence: TGTGCCGCCCGGGACTCCGAAAGGGAGACCCAGTACTTC.

This clonotype came up a few times. This chain joins TRBV12-3 or TRBV12-4 and TRBJ2-4, with D maybe TRBD2 (5 bases). This CDR3 spans 17 amino acids. Deletions cut 7 bases from V and 0 bases from J, with 19 bases between. Here the CDR3 DNA reads TGTGCCAGCACTTCGGGAAGGTCGAGCCTAGCCAAAAACATTCAGTACTTC. It encodes CASTSGRSSLAKNIQYF.

This clonotype was observed a handful of times. The chain couples TRBV5-1 to TRBJ1-1; 8 bases match TRBD1. The ends lost 7 bases at V and 5 bases at J; junction bases unmatched: 4. The CDR3 is 12 residues long. The germline CDR1 and CDR2 sequences are SGHRS and YFSETQ. The CDR3 is CASGQGHTEAFF. For the CDR3, the DNA is TGCGCCAGCGGACAGGGACATACTGAAGCTTTCTTT.

There are a few counts of this clonotype. This chain links TRBV7-8 with TRBJ1-2, with D perhaps TRBD1 (6 bases). This CDR3 region has 15 residues. Germline V CDR1 and CDR2: SGHVS, FQNEAQ. With 1 base removed from V and 2 bases from J, the gap between germline ends came to 11 bases. This CDR3 reads CASSLESGANYGYTF. The CDR3 DNA sequence: TGTGCCAGCAGCTTAGAGTCGGGGGCGAACTATGGCTACACCTTC.

V and J are TRBV7-8 and TRBJ2-3; D gene uncertain. The germline V and J ends were trimmed by 6 bases and 6 bases, with 10 bases remaining between them. The V gene's germline CDR1 is SGHVS and CDR2 FQNEAQ. The CDR3 is 12 amino acids. CDR3 loop: CASSSLADTQYF. The CDR3 coding sequence is TGTGCCAGCAGTTCCTTGGCGGATACGCAGTATTTT.

A few counts support this clonotype. This chain's CDR3 is CASSLIMGLAGGPSYEQYF. CDR3 sequence (DNA): TGTGCCAGCAGCTTAATTATGGGACTAGCGGGCGGACCCTCCTACGAGCAGTACTTC. This chain links TRBV11-2 with TRBJ2-7, with 12 bases identical to TRBD2. CDR1 is SGHAT, CDR2 FQNNGV, per germline. The trim removed 2 bases at V and 0 bases at J, leaving 11 bases unmatched. The CDR3 totals 19 residues.

This clonotype was observed a few times. The chain has TRBV11-3 and TRBJ2-1, with 9 bases that match TRBD2. This CDR3 is built from 18 residues. After removal of 2 bases from V and 7 bases from J, the junction contained 15 bases not matched to a gene. Germline loops: CDR1 SGHNT, CDR2 YENEEA. The CDR3 DNA is TGTGCCAGCAGCTTAAGGACACTTGGCGGGGGGGCGGGGAATGAGCAGTTCTTC. It encodes CASSLRTLGGGAGNEQFF.

Only a few counts were recorded for this clonotype. The rearrangement joins TRBV28 to TRBJ1-2, with a tentative D call TRBD1 (6 bases). Trimming pared 7 bases from V and 2 bases from J, leaving 11 bases between. The CDR3 extends over 13 amino acids. Germline V gene sequence: CDR1 MDHEN, CDR2 SYDVKM. The CDR3 loop reads CASTAGANYGYTF. The CDR3 DNA is TGTGCCAGCACTGCGGGGGCAAACTATGGCTACACCTTC.

This clonotype has more than one count but fewer than ten. The V gene is TRBV20-1, the J gene TRBJ1-5; D remains unclear. The CDR3 length is 14 residues. Germline values: CDR1 DFQATT, CDR2 SNEGSKA (reference sequence). V was clipped by 1 base and J by 3 bases, with 10 bases between them. CDR3 loop: CSARVPGANQPQHF. The CDR3 coding sequence is TGCAGTGCTAGAGTTCCGGGAGCCAATCAGCCCCAGCATTTT.

This clonotype is deemed medium-sized. V gene TRBV20-1 combines with J gene TRBJ2-3, with TRBD1 as a possible D gene (5 bases). The CDR3 covers 11 residues. Germline values: CDR1 DFQATT, CDR2 SNEGSKA (reference sequence). CDR3 sequence (DNA): TGCAGGGCTCAGGGTCCAGATACGCAGTATTTT. This gives the protein CRAQGPDTQYF.

The chain joins TRBV11-1 to TRBJ1-1, with 9 bases fitting TRBD1. The CDR3 is made up of 12 amino acids. The V and J ends lost 5 bases and 7 bases, in that order; junction bases with no gene match: 2. CDR1 is SGHAT, CDR2 FQDESV, per germline (reference sequence). The CDR3 sequence: CASSVDRGEAFF. The CDR3 DNA reads TGTGCCAGCAGCGTGGACAGGGGTGAAGCTTTCTTT.

CDR3 region: CASSETLTNTEAFF. Here the CDR3 DNA reads TGTGCCAGCAGTGAAACACTTACGAACACTGAAGCTTTCTTT. The V gene is TRBV2, the J gene TRBJ1-1; D is uncertain. The CDR3 sequence is 14 residues long. The germline V gene encodes CDR1 SNHLY and CDR2 FYNNEI. V gave up 2 bases and J gave up 1 base, with 8 bases separating them.

This clonotype turned up a few times. This rearrangement joins TRBV20-1 to TRBJ2-5, with 10 bases identical to TRBD2. The V gene end was trimmed by 5 bases and the J gene end by 2 bases; junction bases not matched to a gene: 11. Germline V CDR1 and CDR2: DFQATT, SNEGSKA (reference sequence). The CDR3 is 16 amino acids. The CDR3 coding sequence is TGCAGTGCTTCCGCCCCTAGCGGGGGACGTCAAGAGACCCAGTACTTC. Protein: CSASAPSGGRQETQYF.

This clonotype was seen only a few times. The rearrangement uses TRBV30 and TRBJ2-2; tentative D call: TRBD1 (5 bases). This CDR3 contains 14 residues. Germline values: CDR1 GTSNPN, CDR2 SVGIG (reference sequence). V dropped 4 bases and J dropped 2 bases, with 11 bases sitting between them. The DNA of the CDR3 is TGTGCCTGGACGGCCGGACAAAACACCGGGGAGCTGTTTTTT. Its protein product is CAWTAGQNTGELFF.

The CDR3 spells CASSLPGQITEAFF. CDR3 nucleotides: TGTGCCAGCAGCTTACCGGGACAAATAACTGAAGCTTTCTTT. This chain connects TRBV7-6 to TRBJ1-1; TRBD1 might be the D (6 bases). Germline V lookup: CDR1 SGHVS, CDR2 FNYEAQ. CDR3 size: 14 residues. The V gene lost 2 bases and the J gene lost 5 bases, with 12 bases spanning the gap.

This chain links TRBV7-3 with TRBJ2-4, with 10 bases fitting TRBD2. The J segment lost 2 bases and the V segment lost 5 bases, leaving 6 bases of the junction unmatched. Per the germline V gene, CDR1 is SGHTA and CDR2 is FQGTGA. The CDR3 sequence is 16 residues long. The chain's CDR3 is CASSPSGGGSKNIQYF. In nucleotides, the CDR3 is TGTGCCAGCAGCCCGAGCGGGGGGGGGTCCAAAAACATTCAGTACTTC. The whole variable domain, filled in from reference TRBV7-3 and TRBJ2-4, reads GAGVSQTPSNKVTEKGKYVELRCDPISGHTALYWYRQSLGQGPEFLIYFQGTGAADDSGLPNDRFFAVRPEGSVSTLKIQRTERGDSAVYLCASSPSGGGSKNIQYFGAGTRLSVL.